This TCR beta chain stems from a study of Ad26.COV2.S vaccination and SARS-CoV-2 variants. The sample's treatment: some 20 received Ad26.COV2.S at low or high dose, single or two shots; roughly five received placebo; per-sample allocation not given. Specimen acquisition occurred on day 63 following the initial vaccine or placebo injection. The V gene's germline CDR1 is SGHRS and CDR2 YFSETQ. The CDR3 totals 15 residues. After removal of 0 bases from V and 6 bases from J, the junction contained 8 bases not matched to a gene. Data came from immunoSEQ multiplex PCR; TCRdb stores just in-frame clones and leaves some out. This table has about 330,000 clones, 75% to 90% appearing once.

The rearrangement links TRBV5-1 to TRBJ1-1, with 7 positions matching TRBD1. This TCR derives from a person between 18 and 60 years old who received the Ad26.COV2.S COVID-19 vaccine or a placebo. Here the sequenced sample was peripheral blood, taken in a trial of Ad26.COV2.S vaccine versus placebo. Here the CDR3 DNA reads TGCGCCAGCAGCTTGGAAACAGGGGTAGGCTCTGAAGCTTTCTTT. Translated: CASSLETGVGSEAFF.